The rows below give T cell receptor beta chains drawn from one sample of a study of blood T cell repertoires in COVID-19. Repertoires were generated with immunoSEQ multiplex PCR, while TCRdb's copy carries only in-frame clones and drops some. The sample carries 110,000 to 150,000 clones, approximately 85% recorded once. Specimen: peripheral blood. The receptors shown here come from a man in his 70s with acute or convalescent COVID-19. Each CDR3 is given with its conserved first and last residue. Each record gives: V gene, D gene, J gene, CDR3 length, clone size, CDR3 protein, CDR3 DNA. The D gene is left open where the match is weak. Rows give clone size only sometimes, using once, few, many, or a class for an expanded clone.

V: TRBV18
D: -
J: TRBJ2-6
length: 15
size: -
CDR3: CASSPTSSGANVLTF
DNA: TGTGCCAGCTCACCAACATCCTCCGGGGCCAACGTCCTGACTTTC

V: TRBV29-1
D: -
J: TRBJ2-1
length: 15
size: -
CDR3: CSVETGLSSYNEQFF
DNA: TGCAGCGTTGAAACAGGTCTGAGCTCCTACAATGAGCAGTTCTTC

V: TRBV3-1/TRBV3-2
D: TRBD2
J: TRBJ2-5
length: 14
size: -
CDR3: CASSQGSGGETQYF
DNA: TGTGCCAGCAGCCAAGGGTCGGGGGGGGAGACCCAGTACTTC

V: TRBV6-5
D: -
J: TRBJ2-1
length: 15
size: -
CDR3: CASSYSSGSYNEQFF
DNA: TGTGCCAGCAGTTACTCTAGCGGCTCCTACAATGAGCAGTTCTTC

V: TRBV14
D: TRBD1
J: TRBJ1-1
length: 16
size: -
CDR3: CASSQVPGTGNTEAFF
DNA: TGTGCCAGCAGCCAAGTACCGGGGACAGGGAACACTGAAGCTTTCTTT

V: TRBV19
D: -
J: TRBJ1-4
length: 13
size: -
CDR3: CASTRPGMEKLFF
DNA: TGTGCCAGTACCCGCCCGGGGATGGAAAAACTGTTTTTT

V: TRBV5-4
D: -
J: TRBJ1-2
length: 16
size: -
CDR3: CASSRTSKDGLGGYTF
DNA: TGTGCCAGCAGCCGGACTTCAAAGGACGGACTCGGGGGCTACACCTTC

V: TRBV7-3
D: -
J: TRBJ1-1
length: 15
size: -
CDR3: CASSLTVGDTWKAFF
DNA: TGTGCCAGCAGCTTAACGGTAGGGGACACGTGGAAAGCTTTCTTT

V: TRBV5-1
D: TRBD2
J: TRBJ2-3
length: 14
size: -
CDR3: CASSLEGGSDTQYF
DNA: TGCGCCAGCAGCTTAGAGGGAGGGTCGGATACGCAGTATTTT

V: TRBV3-1/TRBV3-2
D: TRBD1
J: TRBJ2-2
length: 13
size: -
CDR3: CASRVRGTGELFF
DNA: TGTGCCAGCAGGGTCAGGGGGACCGGGGAGCTGTTTTTT

V: TRBV11-2
D: TRBD2
J: TRBJ2-1
length: 17
size: -
CDR3: CASSLGLAGAHQGEQFF
DNA: TGTGCCAGCAGCTTAGGACTAGCGGGGGCTCACCAAGGTGAGCAGTTCTTC

V: TRBV6-1
D: -
J: TRBJ2-7
length: 15
size: -
CDR3: CASSEVGRGWDEQYF
DNA: TGTGCCAGCAGTGAAGTTGGCAGGGGTTGGGACGAGCAGTACTTC

V: TRBV10-3
D: -
J: TRBJ1-5
length: 18
size: -
CDR3: CAISESPTAPSGNQPQHF
DNA: TGTGCCATCAGTGAGTCGCCGACAGCCCCATCGGGCAATCAGCCCCAGCATTTT

V: TRBV15
D: -
J: TRBJ1-3
length: 18
size: -
CDR3: CATSRSVRIGPAGNTIYF
DNA: TGTGCCACCAGCAGATCTGTACGAATCGGTCCGGCTGGAAACACCATATATTTT

V: TRBV29-1
D: TRBD1
J: TRBJ1-1
length: 14
size: -
CDR3: CSVEAWTGSSEAFF
DNA: TGCAGCGTTGAAGCCTGGACAGGGAGTAGTGAAGCTTTCTTT

V: TRBV6-5
D: -
J: TRBJ1-2
length: 12
size: -
CDR3: CATDQGNYGYTF
DNA: TGTGCCACCGATCAGGGGAACTATGGCTACACCTTC

V: TRBV28
D: TRBD2
J: TRBJ2-1
length: 14
size: -
CDR3: CASSFSGRYNEQFF
DNA: TGTGCCAGCAGTTTTAGCGGGAGATACAATGAGCAGTTCTTC

V: TRBV3-1/TRBV3-2
D: -
J: TRBJ1-6
length: 12
size: -
CDR3: CASSQGYFPLHF
DNA: TGTGCCAGCAGCCAAGGATACTTCCCCCTCCACTTT

V: TRBV2
D: TRBD1
J: TRBJ1-1
length: 14
size: -
CDR3: CASSLDRRNTEAFF
DNA: TGTGCCAGCAGTCTGGACAGGCGGAACACTGAAGCTTTCTTT

V: TRBV5-1
D: -
J: TRBJ2-7
length: 15
size: -
CDR3: CASSLVVGGTYEQYF
DNA: TGCGCCAGCAGCTTGGTTGTAGGCGGAACCTACGAGCAGTACTTC

V: TRBV2
D: -
J: TRBJ2-7
length: 14
size: -
CDR3: CASSETRRQVVQYF
DNA: TGTGCCAGCAGTGAGACGCGACGACAGGTCGTGCAGTACTTC

V: TRBV27
D: -
J: TRBJ1-6
length: 14
size: -
CDR3: CASSFGTPNSPLHF
DNA: TGTGCCAGCAGTTTTGGGACACCGAATTCACCCCTCCACTTT

V: TRBV24-1
D: -
J: TRBJ1-4
length: 15
size: -
CDR3: CATSESTGTNEKLFF
DNA: TGTGCCACCAGTGAATCGACAGGAACTAATGAAAAACTGTTTTTT

V: TRBV5-4
D: TRBD1
J: TRBJ1-4
length: 19
size: -
CDR3: CASSLSRVTPGQGGEKLFF
DNA: TGTGCCAGCAGCTTGAGTCGAGTAACGCCGGGACAGGGAGGTGAAAAACTGTTTTTT

V: TRBV25-1
D: TRBD1
J: TRBJ1-2
length: 13
size: once
CDR3: CASSESQGYGYTF
DNA: TGTGCCAGCAGTGAATCACAGGGGTATGGCTACACCTTC

V: TRBV13
D: -
J: TRBJ2-7
length: 15
size: -
CDR3: CASSLREGGNYEQYF
DNA: TGTGCCAGCAGCCTCAGGGAGGGGGGCAACTACGAGCAGTACTTC

V: TRBV11-2
D: TRBD2
J: TRBJ2-1
length: 16
size: -
CDR3: CASSLTGLAGVNEQFF
DNA: TGTGCCAGCAGCTTGACGGGACTAGCGGGAGTTAATGAGCAGTTCTTC

V: TRBV5-1
D: TRBD2
J: TRBJ2-5
length: 17
size: -
CDR3: CASSLTSGRALWETQYF
DNA: TGCGCCAGCAGCTTAACTAGCGGGAGGGCCCTATGGGAGACCCAGTACTTC

V: TRBV7-2
D: TRBD1
J: TRBJ2-7
length: 14
size: -
CDR3: CASSRGQGADEQYF
DNA: TGTGCCAGCAGCCGGGGACAGGGGGCAGACGAGCAGTACTTC

V: TRBV4-1
D: TRBD2
J: TRBJ2-7
length: 19
size: -
CDR3: CASSQDQRGVSLSSYEQYF
DNA: TGCGCCAGCAGCCAAGATCAGCGGGGGGTCTCCCTTAGCTCCTACGAGCAGTACTTC

V: TRBV4-1
D: -
J: TRBJ1-1
length: 13
size: many
CDR3: CASSRQLGVVAFF
DNA: TGCGCCAGCAGCCGCCAATTAGGGGTAGTGGCTTTCTTT

V: TRBV9
D: TRBD2
J: TRBJ2-7
length: 13
size: few
CDR3: CASSASGSHEQYF
DNA: TGTGCCAGCAGCGCTAGCGGGAGTCACGAGCAGTACTTC

V: TRBV11-2
D: -
J: TRBJ2-7
length: 13
size: few
CDR3: CASSLEGHGQQYF
DNA: TGTGCCAGCAGCTTAGAGGGGCACGGTCAGCAGTACTTC

V: TRBV15
D: -
J: TRBJ1-5
length: 12
size: -
CDR3: CATSRDNLPQHF
DNA: TGTGCCACCAGCAGAGATAATTTGCCCCAGCATTTT

V: TRBV6-1
D: TRBD1
J: TRBJ2-4
length: 15
size: -
CDR3: CASSERGPTKNIQYF
DNA: TGTGCCAGCAGTGAAAGGGGGCCGACCAAAAACATTCAGTACTTC

V: TRBV19
D: TRBD1
J: TRBJ1-2
length: 13
size: -
CDR3: CASSVQGASGYTF
DNA: TGTGCCAGTAGTGTACAGGGGGCCAGCGGCTACACCTTC

V: TRBV6-5
D: TRBD2
J: TRBJ2-4
length: 15
size: -
CDR3: CASKGLAGGKNIQYF
DNA: TGTGCCAGCAAAGGACTAGCGGGAGGGAAAAACATTCAGTACTTC

V: TRBV7-2
D: -
J: TRBJ1-5
length: 13
size: -
CDR3: CASSSGYYQPQHF
DNA: TGTGCCAGCAGCTCGGGATACTATCAGCCCCAGCATTTT

V: TRBV2
D: TRBD1
J: TRBJ1-1
length: 13
size: -
CDR3: CASSRDRDTEAFF
DNA: TGTGCCAGCAGTCGGGACAGGGACACTGAAGCTTTCTTT

V: TRBV18
D: -
J: TRBJ2-5
length: 13
size: -
CDR3: CASSPGIKETQYF
DNA: TGTGCCAGCTCACCCGGGATCAAAGAGACCCAGTACTTC